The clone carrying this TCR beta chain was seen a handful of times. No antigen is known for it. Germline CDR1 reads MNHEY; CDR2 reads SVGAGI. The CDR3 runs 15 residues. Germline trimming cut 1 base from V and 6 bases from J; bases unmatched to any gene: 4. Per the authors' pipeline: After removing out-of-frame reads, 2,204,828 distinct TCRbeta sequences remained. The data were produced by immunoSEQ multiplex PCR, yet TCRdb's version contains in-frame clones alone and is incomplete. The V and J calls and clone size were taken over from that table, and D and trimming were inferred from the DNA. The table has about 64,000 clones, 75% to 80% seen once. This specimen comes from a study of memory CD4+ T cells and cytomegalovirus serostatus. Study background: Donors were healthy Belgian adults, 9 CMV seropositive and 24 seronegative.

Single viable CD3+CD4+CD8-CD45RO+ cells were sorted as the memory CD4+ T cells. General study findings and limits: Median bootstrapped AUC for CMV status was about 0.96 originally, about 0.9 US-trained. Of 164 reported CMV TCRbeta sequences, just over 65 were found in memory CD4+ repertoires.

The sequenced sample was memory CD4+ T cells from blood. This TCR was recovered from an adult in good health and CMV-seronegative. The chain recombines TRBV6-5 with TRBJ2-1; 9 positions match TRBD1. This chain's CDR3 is CASSYLGQGGNEQFF. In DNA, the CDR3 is TGTGCCAGCAGTTACTTGGGACAGGGAGGCAATGAGCAGTTCTTC.